Listed below are T cell receptor beta chains from one sample, sequenced in a study of OX40 agonist ivuxolimab in advanced cancers. Generated by immunoSEQ multiplex PCR, the TCRdb table keeps only in-frame clones and is missing some. Here the sample spans more than 80,000 clones, around nine tenths being singletons. Specimen: CD4+ or CD8+ T cells sorted from blood, collected in a trial of the OX40 agonist ivuxolimab. The receptor set was obtained from an adult with an advanced solid tumor such as melanoma, head and neck, liver or kidney cancer. Both conserved end residues are trimmed from each CDR3. Fields, in order: J gene, V gene, CDR3 protein.

J: TRBJ2-2; V: TRBV9; CDR3: ASTLDRGTGELF
J: TRBJ1-1; V: TRBV5-1; CDR3: ASSLDLAGTTEAF
J: TRBJ2-5; V: TRBV4-3; CDR3: ASSQALQGRGQETQY
J: TRBJ1-1; V: TRBV9; CDR3: ASSVAGHLNTEAF
J: TRBJ2-3; V: TRBV28; CDR3: ASSFWQGARDTQY
J: TRBJ1-1; V: TRBV10-1; CDR3: ASSDSQGGTEAF
J: TRBJ1-1; V: TRBV6-5; CDR3: ASIATGQKNTEAF
J: TRBJ1-2; V: TRBV18; CDR3: ASSPPGHNHGYT
J: TRBJ1-2; V: TRBV19; CDR3: ASSPGRVRNYGYT
J: TRBJ1-3; V: TRBV27; CDR3: ASRGQASSGNTIY
J: TRBJ2-5; V: TRBV10-3; CDR3: AISRDRVGETQY
J: TRBJ2-2; V: TRBV19; CDR3: ASSINRGGELF
J: TRBJ1-1; V: TRBV11-2; CDR3: ASSINRGGSTEAF
J: TRBJ2-3; V: TRBV7-3; CDR3: ASSSPKRGADTQY
J: TRBJ1-2; V: TRBV28; CDR3: ASSLGAGGVNYGYT
J: TRBJ1-4; V: TRBV19; CDR3: ASSPLPRTNEKLF
J: TRBJ2-4; V: TRBV18; CDR3: ASSPLQGINIQY
J: TRBJ2-5; V: TRBV5-4; CDR3: ASRETSGGAGAGETQY
J: TRBJ2-4; V: TRBV2; CDR3: ASSESGAKNIQY
J: TRBJ2-3; V: TRBV5-1; CDR3: ASSLVGGVADTQY
J: TRBJ1-2; V: TRBV18; CDR3: ASSPGQGASNYGYT
J: TRBJ1-4; V: TRBV19; CDR3: ATPTLRRGRGLGSHEKLF
J: TRBJ1-1; V: TRBV28; CDR3: ASSFNTEAF
J: TRBJ2-7; V: TRBV4-1; CDR3: ASSPGQGAAYEQY
J: TRBJ2-6; V: TRBV6-6; CDR3: ASSYNAHSGANVLT
J: TRBJ2-3; V: TRBV7-6; CDR3: ASSLAAGGVTDTQY
J: TRBJ1-5; V: TRBV27; CDR3: ASSSDRGGRPQH
J: TRBJ2-1; V: TRBV6-1; CDR3: ASTILDRGGTEQF
J: TRBJ2-7; V: TRBV10-3; CDR3: AIRPTGDEQY
J: TRBJ2-7; V: TRBV5-1; CDR3: ASSGDRTPNEQY
J: TRBJ2-2; V: TRBV6-1; CDR3: ASRGTGMGGELF
J: TRBJ1-2; V: TRBV29-1; CDR3: SVEGTAQTGGYT
J: TRBJ2-3; V: TRBV5-1; CDR3: ASSQTPGSSDTQY
J: TRBJ2-3; V: TRBV7-8; CDR3: ASSLAGQGAGTQY
J: TRBJ2-3; V: TRBV5-1; CDR3: ASSSGLAGGKSTDTQY
J: TRBJ1-5; V: TRBV6-5; CDR3: ASQRGGAGQPQH
J: TRBJ1-1; V: TRBV6-5; CDR3: ASSGQGNTEAF
J: TRBJ2-5; V: TRBV28; CDR3: ASSLEVGQQETQY
J: TRBJ1-1; V: TRBV2; CDR3: ASKSRTGNTEAF
J: TRBJ2-2; V: TRBV2; CDR3: ASSVQDTGELF
J: TRBJ2-3; V: TRBV4-3; CDR3: ASSQGGITDTQY
J: TRBJ2-5; V: TRBV7-2; CDR3: ASSLGYIQETQY
J: TRBJ1-1; V: TRBV9; CDR3: ASSVAPLLSTVNTEAF
J: TRBJ1-2; V: TRBV6-5; CDR3: ASTKQYNYGYT
J: TRBJ1-5; V: TRBV5-6; CDR3: ASSSLSVANQPQH
J: TRBJ1-1; V: TRBV5-8; CDR3: ASSLLWGETEAF
J: TRBJ2-7; V: TRBV6-5; CDR3: ASSYSLKGPYEQY
J: TRBJ2-1; V: TRBV2; CDR3: ASSEQGLNEQF
J: TRBJ2-5; V: TRBV7-2; CDR3: ASSLGGQGASETQY
J: TRBJ2-3; V: TRBV5-6; CDR3: ASSRRTSGASTDTQY
J: TRBJ1-4; V: TRBV5-1; CDR3: ASSPDRPNEKLF
J: TRBJ1-2; V: TRBV7-9; CDR3: ASSPNAGNSNYGYT
J: TRBJ2-3; V: TRBV27; CDR3: ASSPPSGGISSTDTQY
J: TRBJ2-6; V: TRBV30; CDR3: AWSVRGSGANVLT
J: TRBJ1-2; V: TRBV10-2; CDR3: ASREGGGNYGYT
J: TRBJ2-7; V: TRBV19; CDR3: ASSVSREGPYEQY
J: TRBJ2-7; V: TRBV5-4; CDR3: ASTLGGTGGPYEQY
J: TRBJ2-3; V: TRBV27; CDR3: ASRTSGSTQY
J: TRBJ1-2; V: TRBV19; CDR3: ASSIRGNYGYT
J: TRBJ2-3; V: TRBV7-3; CDR3: ASSSRLSTDTQY